The 26 T cell receptor beta chains listed next were all sequenced from one sample in a study of T cell clonality in common variable immunodeficiency. This table comes from immunoSEQ multiplex PCR, and its TCRdb copy is limited to in-frame clones, with some not included. The record shows about 42,000 clones for this sample, with no singletons present. Study-level findings and limits: Common variable immunodeficiency TCR beta sequences reportedly had fewer deletions and N-nucleotide insertions.

No antigen has been assigned to these receptors. Sequencing used peripheral blood mononuclear cells. The origin of the receptors is a human donor with common variable immunodeficiency.

This clone has at least ten counts. The missing CDR3 end, 3 residues past where the read stops, is filled in from the germline J gene. The chain has TRBV6-1 and TRBJ2-3, with a possible D match to TRBD2 (5 bases). The CDR3 is 16 amino acids. The germline V gene encodes CDR1 MNHNS and CDR2 SASEGT. The germline V and J ends were trimmed by 4 bases and 2 bases, with 16 bases remaining between them. CDR3 DNA (partial): TGTGCCAGCAGTGGGACTTATACTCTAATCACAGATACG. Protein product: CASSGTYTLITDT. The entire CDR3 reads CASSGTYTLITDTQYF.

This clone was observed many times. The CDR3 end lies 3 residues beyond the end of the read and is filled in from the germline J gene. The V and J genes are TRBV11-3 and TRBJ2-5; TRBD2 matches 7 bases. The CDR3 sequence is 14 residues long. Losses at the gene ends were 3 bases for V and 7 bases for J; bases not matched to a gene: 8. CDR1 SGHNT and CDR2 YENEEA come from the germline V gene. The CDR3 DNA, read in part, is TGTGCCAGCAGCTTCGGACCCACGGGGGGGACC. It encodes CASSFGPTGGT. Given in full, the CDR3 is CASSFGPTGGTQYF.

In this sample, this clone turned up a few times. The read terminates 3 residues before the CDR3 end, so the remaining end is supplied by the germline J gene. The genes are TRBV7-6 and TRBJ2-1, with 11 bases identical to TRBD2. The CDR3 is 16 amino acids. Germline CDR1 reads SGHVS; CDR2 reads FNYEAQ. Trimming took 5 bases from V and 3 from J; bases not matched to a gene: 6. The sequenced CDR3 bases are TGTGCCAGCAGCAAACTAGCGGGGGCGATCTACAATGAG. Translating gives CASSKLAGAIYNE. From start to end, the CDR3 is CASSKLAGAIYNEQFF.

This clone turned up a few times. The CDR3 extends 3 residues past the end of the read, so its final part is completed from the germline J gene. The chain joins TRBV2 to TRBJ2-7; D is possibly TRBD1 (6 bases). The CDR3 contains 13 residues. The V gene's germline CDR1 is SNHLY and CDR2 FYNNEI. V was clipped by 4 bases and J by 4 bases, with 11 bases between them. Incomplete CDR3 DNA: TGTGCCAGCAGTGTAGGGGGTGATTACGAG. It translates to CASSVGGDYE. Given in full, the CDR3 is CASSVGGDYEQYF.

About this clone: Coverage ceases 3 residues before the CDR3 finishes, and the germline J gene fills in the end. The chain carries TRBV18 and TRBJ2-7, with 8 bases identical to TRBD2. This CDR3 contains 16 residues. Germline lookup yields CDR1 KGHSH and CDR2 LQKENI. With 3 bases clipped from V and 2 bases from J, the junction kept 9 bases outside the gene matches. The CDR3 spells CASSPYPSGGTYEQYF. Incomplete CDR3 DNA: TGTGCCAGCTCACCCTATCCCAGCGGGGGCACCTACGAG. Looking up the rest from reference TRBV18 and TRBJ2-7 gives the full variable domain: NAGVMQNPRHLVRRRGQEARLRCSPMKGHSHVYWYRQLPEEGLKFMVYLQKENIIDESGMPKERFSAEFPKEGPSILRIQQVVRGDSAAYFCASSPYPSGGTYEQYFGPGTRLTVT.

About this clone itself: The CDR3 is cut off 3 residues early in the read; its end comes from the germline J gene. This sequence joins TRBV7-9 and TRBJ2-2; D ambiguous. The ends were cut back, 6 bases at V and 6 bases at J, with 8 bases in the middle. CDR1 and CDR2 (germline): SEHNR, FQNEAQ (reference sequence). CDR3 length: 12 residues. The CDR3 DNA, read in part, is TGTGCCAGCAGTAAGGTTGCCGGGGAG. Its protein product is CASSKVAGE. The entire CDR3 sequence reads CASSKVAGELFF.

CDR3 DNA (partial): TGTGCCTGGGGGGACAGCGGGTCCGAG. Its protein product is CAWGDSGSE. Given in full, the CDR3 is CAWGDSGSEQYF. The chain links TRBV30 to TRBJ2-7, with a possible D match to TRBD1 (7 bases). The read comes to an end 3 residues before the CDR3 does, leaving the germline J gene to fill in the end. V was shortened by 5 bases and J by 6 bases, with 14 bases between the two germline ends. The CDR3 extends over 12 amino acids. Germline CDR1 GTSNPN, CDR2 SVGIG (reference sequence).

Concerning this clone: The read ends 3 residues shy of where the CDR3 ends; the end is completed using the germline J gene. J is TRBJ2-1 and V is TRBV7-9; 8 positions agree with TRBD1. Germline CDR1 and CDR2: SEHNR and FQNEAQ (reference sequence). There are 15 residues in the CDR3. V was pared by 3 bases and J by 7 bases, with 8 bases of the junction left unmatched. Partial CDR3 DNA: TGTGCCAGCAGCTTGTACAGGGGGTTTCGGAATGAG. The encoded protein is CASSLYRGFRNE. The complete CDR3 protein is CASSLYRGFRNEQFF.

This clone has just a few counts. The read stops 3 residues short of the end of the CDR3; the missing end is completed from the germline J gene. The rearrangement links TRBV6-2 or TRBV6-3 to TRBJ2-7; D may be TRBD2 (6 bases). Trimming removed 7 bases from V and 3 bases from J, with 19 bases in between. There are 15 residues in the CDR3. CDR1 MNHEY and CDR2 SVGEGT come from the germline V gene. CDR3 DNA, as far as it was read: TGTGCCAGCACGCCTCTCCTATTCGGGGGCTACGAG. This codes for CASTPLLFGGYE. Given in full, the CDR3 is CASTPLLFGGYEQYF.

This clone was counted between two and nine times. The read gets to within 3 residues of the CDR3 end, and the germline J gene fills in the rest. The V call is TRBV7-9, the J call TRBJ1-4, with D perhaps matching TRBD1 (5 bases). The CDR3 sequence is 14 residues long. Germline CDR1 and CDR2: SEHNR and FQNEAQ (reference sequence). The CDR3 DNA, read in part, is TGTGCCAGCAGCGAGGGGAGAAACATGGGGAAA. Translation: CASSEGRNMGK. The CDR3 in full is CASSEGRNMGKLFF.

This clone was seen a few times. The read finishes 3 residues shy of the CDR3 end, and the germline J gene is used to complete it. The chain recombines TRBV10-3 with TRBJ2-5; possibly TRBD2 for D (6 bases). Germline assignment: CDR1 ENHRY and CDR2 SYGVKD. Trimming removed 3 bases at V and 2 bases at J, with 16 bases between. This CDR3 spans 16 amino acids. The CDR3 is CAISDPPGGPQETQYF. CDR3 DNA (partial): TGTGCCATCAGTGACCCCCCCGGGGGACCGCAAGAGACC.

This clone was seen a handful of times. Read data end 3 residues before the CDR3 end; the end is taken from the germline J gene. The gene calls are TRBV19 and TRBJ2-4; 11 bases are a match to TRBD1. V shed 1 base, J shed 5 bases, and the junction held 4 bases outside the gene matches. The germline V gene has CDR1 LNHDA and CDR2 SQIVND (reference sequence). This CDR3 contains 16 residues. CDR3 protein: CASSIAGTGGQNIQYF. The CDR3 DNA, read in part, is TGTGCCAGTAGTATAGCAGGGACAGGGGGGCAAAACATT.

With regard to this clone: The read comes to an end 3 residues before the CDR3 does, leaving the germline J gene to fill in the end. The rearrangement joins TRBV18 to TRBJ1-2; 7 bases align to TRBD1. Per germline, CDR1 KGHSH and CDR2 LQKENI. The CDR3 totals 13 residues. J was trimmed by 7 bases and V by 3 bases; bases with no gene match: 5. CDR3 bases read: TGTGCCAGCTCACCTGACAGGGACCGTGGC. Residues: CASSPDRDRG. The complete CDR3 reads CASSPDRDRGYTF.

This clone was picked up many times. Read data end 3 residues before the CDR3 end; the end is taken from the germline J gene. The V call is TRBV19, the J call TRBJ1-2; 7 bases match TRBD1. V was pared by 5 bases and J by 2 bases, with 2 bases of the junction left unmatched. This CDR3 is 13 amino acids long. CDR1 LNHDA and CDR2 SQIVND come from the germline V gene (reference sequence). The CDR3 reads CASSVTGNYGYTF. The sequenced part of the CDR3 DNA is TGTGCCAGTAGTGTGACAGGGAACTATGGC.

Comments on this clone: Read coverage stops 3 residues before the CDR3 terminus; the germline J gene supplies the remainder. The rearrangement joins TRBV19 to TRBJ1-2; the D gene is possibly TRBD1 (5 bases). The CDR3 spans 14 residues. V was clipped by 0 bases and J by 2 bases, with 7 bases between them. Looked up from germline, CDR1 is LNHDA and CDR2 is SQIVND (reference sequence). Partial CDR3 DNA: TGTGCCAGTAGTATAGAGGAGGGGAACTATGGC. Translating gives CASSIEEGNYG. The CDR3, in full, reads CASSIEEGNYGYTF.

As for this clone: The read terminates 3 residues before the CDR3 end, so the remaining end is supplied by the germline J gene. The rearrangement uses TRBV6-2 or TRBV6-3 and TRBJ2-7, with 9 bases aligning to TRBD2. CDR1 and CDR2 (germline): MNHEY, SVGEGT. This CDR3 contains 15 residues. Trimming removed 2 bases from V and 2 bases from J; junction bases left unmatched: 4. The covered CDR3 bases are TGTGCCAGCAGTTACGGCGGGGGGGCCACCTACGAG. Protein: CASSYGGGATYE. The CDR3, in full, reads CASSYGGGATYEQYF.

There are many counts of this clone. One junction end disagrees with the germline gene, perhaps due to a read error. Sequencing ends 3 residues short of the CDR3 end; the germline J gene provides the rest. The gene calls are TRBV4-2 and TRBJ2-2, with 11 bases that match TRBD2. CDR3 length: 18 amino acids. Germline CDR1 LGHNA, CDR2 YNFKEQ. CDR3 loop: CASSQDPSGGTNTGELFF. CDR3 DNA (partial): TGCGCCAGCAGCCAAGACCCTAGCGGGGGGACTAACACCGGGGAG.

This clone was seen a few times. The observed sequence ends 3 residues before the CDR3 terminus, with the missing tail filled in from the germline J gene. This chain links TRBV6-2 or TRBV6-3 with TRBJ2-1; TRBD1 might be the D (6 bases). The CDR3 is 13 amino acids. Per the germline V gene, CDR1 is MNHEY and CDR2 is SVGEGT. V was shortened by 7 bases and J by 5 bases, with 12 bases between the two germline ends. The sequenced part of the CDR3 DNA is TGTGCCAGCACCCGGACAGAAGACAATGAG. Protein product: CASTRTEDNE. The CDR3 as a whole reads CASTRTEDNEQFF.

This clone was seen more than once but under ten times. CDR3 residues: CACTGTEGETQYF. The sequenced CDR3 bases are TGTGCCTGTACCGGGACAGAGGGAGAGACC. This chain uses TRBV2 with TRBJ2-5; TRBD1 matches at 7 bases. The observed sequence ends 3 residues before the CDR3 terminus, with the missing tail filled in from the germline J gene. Germline V CDR1 and CDR2: SNHLY, FYNNEI. The junction had 10 bases not matched to a gene; V was cut back by 11 bases and J by 4 bases. There are 13 residues in the CDR3.

This clone showed up many times. At one end, the junction sequence differs from germline, possibly due to a read error. The CDR3 end is not reached by the read, which stops 3 residues before it; the germline J gene fills it in. The V gene is TRBV4-2, the J gene TRBJ2-7, with a weak D call TRBD2 (6 bases). The germline CDR1 and CDR2 sequences are LGHNA and YNFKEQ. The CDR3 has 17 residues. CDR3 sequence: CASSYIADAPLTYEQYF. The CDR3 bases that were read are TGCGCCAGCAGCTACATAGCGGACGCACCTCTTACCTACGAG.

At least ten counts were recorded for this clone. The DNA ends 3 residues before the CDR3 does, and the rest of the CDR3 is filled in from the germline J gene. The rearrangement links TRBV10-1 to TRBJ2-4; D may be TRBD1 (5 bases). There are 15 residues in the CDR3. Per germline, CDR1 WNHNN and CDR2 SYGVQD (reference sequence). V was pared by 7 bases and J by 0 bases, with 13 bases between. CDR3: CASIHRTLAKNIQYF. The part of the CDR3 DNA that was read is TGCGCCAGCATACACAGGACCCTAGCCAAAAACATT.

A note on this clone: The read finishes 3 residues shy of the CDR3 end, and the germline J gene is used to complete it. V usage is TRBV7-9 and J usage is TRBJ2-1, with 11 bases fitting TRBD2. Trimming cost V 6 bases and J 6 bases; bases outside gene matches: 4. This CDR3 comprises 14 residues. CDR1 and CDR2 (germline): SEHNR, FQNEAQ (reference sequence). CDR3 sequence reads: CASRLAGGFNEQFF. Incomplete CDR3 DNA: TGTGCCAGCAGGCTAGCGGGGGGCTTCAATGAG.

This clone was detected a few times. CDR3 bases read: TGTGCCAGCAGTTCCTACAGGGGGCGGAGGGAGACC. It encodes CASSSYRGRRET. The whole CDR3 reads CASSSYRGRRETQYF. This chain joins TRBV6-2 or TRBV6-3 and TRBJ2-5, with TRBD1 identical over 9 bases. The read halts 3 residues ahead of the CDR3 end, with the missing end drawn from the germline J gene. In germline, CDR1 is MNHEY, CDR2 SVGEGT. The CDR3 length is 15 residues. J was trimmed by 5 bases and V by 4 bases; bases with no gene match: 8.

On this clone itself: The read ends 3 residues early relative to the CDR3; the germline J gene fills the gap. The chain links TRBV2 to TRBJ2-7, with a tentative D call TRBD1 (6 bases). This CDR3 has 16 amino acids. V shed 7 bases and J shed 2 bases, with 21 bases lying between them. Germline CDR1 and CDR2: SNHLY and FYNNEI. Partial CDR3 DNA: TGTGCCAGCACCAAAGTCGTGGGGGACAACCCCTACGAG. Its protein is CASTKVVGDNPYE. In full, the CDR3 is CASTKVVGDNPYEQYF.

The sample holds a few counts of this clone. The part of the CDR3 DNA that was read is TGCGCCAGCAGACTGGGGTTTAGCGGGAAAAGCTCCTACGAG. Translation gives CASRLGFSGKSSYE. The CDR3 in full is CASRLGFSGKSSYEQYF. The rearrangement joins TRBV5-1 to TRBJ2-7, with 8 bases lining up with TRBD2. The DNA ends 3 residues before the CDR3 does, and the rest of the CDR3 is filled in from the germline J gene. This CDR3 is 17 amino acids long. In germline, CDR1 is SGHRS, CDR2 YFSETQ. V gave up 5 bases and J gave up 0 bases; unmatched junction bases: 13.

This clone was detected many times. Sequencing ends 3 residues short of the CDR3 end; the germline J gene provides the rest. The rearrangement uses TRBV20-1 and TRBJ2-3; 9 bases are a match to TRBD2. Germline assignment: CDR1 DFQATT and CDR2 SNEGSKA (reference sequence). Unmatched junction bases numbered 6, after V lost 1 base and J lost 4 bases. The CDR3 is made up of 15 amino acids. The CDR3 bases that were read are TGCAGTGCTAGAGCGGCTAGCGGGAAAGCAGATACG. It specifies CSARAASGKADT. The full CDR3 reads CSARAASGKADTQYF.